This T cell receptor beta chain was sequenced during a study of blood T cell repertoires in COVID-19. Background on the study: From T cells, B-cell-depleted T cells, or PBMCs came the material, which was cDNA or gDNA.

Assay used: immunoSEQ multiplex PCR; TCRdb lists only in-frame clones, some missing. The sample carries 140,000 or so clones, approximately 87% recorded once. With 10 bases clipped from V and 1 base from J, the junction kept 8 bases outside the gene matches. Germline assignment: CDR1 SGHNT and CDR2 YYREEE (reference sequence). The CDR3 contains 16 residues. The sequence came from a man aged 45-60 years who had recovered from COVID-19. The sample comprised peripheral blood. The V call is TRBV5-4, the J call TRBJ2-2; TRBD2 matches 12 bases. The CDR3 loop is CAGSLAGGRNTGELFF. CDR3 DNA sequence: TGTGCCGGATCCCTAGCGGGGGGGCGGAACACCGGGGAGCTGTTTTTT.